This T cell receptor beta chain came from a study of Ad26.COV2.S vaccination and SARS-CoV-2 variants. Study at large: Trial arm assignment for the donor was COV1001 Ad26.COV2.S.

Sample treatment: around 19 received Ad26.COV2.S at low or high dose, single or two shots; 5 received placebo; per-sample allocation not given. After the first vaccine or placebo injection, samples were drawn on day 63. Spike of the Wuhan-strain SARS-CoV-2 was expressed by an Ad26 vector, which formed the vaccine. V was clipped by 3 bases and J by 3 bases, with 12 bases between them. The CDR3 runs 15 residues. CDR1 is MNHNY and CDR2 is SVGAGI in the germline V gene (reference sequence). Sequenced by immunoSEQ multiplex PCR; TCRdb stores in-frame clones only, minus some. The top ten hold 1.5% to 2.5% of the sample, which has some 320,000 clones, more than 70% seen once. This clone was recorded only once.

This chain links TRBV6-6 with TRBJ1-5; the D gene is possibly TRBD1 (6 bases). This receptor was identified in a person between 18 and 65 years old who received the Ad26.COV2.S COVID-19 vaccine or a placebo. The input for sequencing was peripheral blood, taken in a trial of Ad26.COV2.S vaccine versus placebo. This chain's CDR3 is CASSYSRQVNQPQHF. CDR3 bases: TGTGCCAGCAGTTATTCCAGACAGGTCAATCAGCCCCAGCATTTT.